The 13 T cell receptor beta chains in this list originate from one sample, sequenced in a study of cytomegalovirus exposure and HLA in healthy donors. Profiling relied on immunoSEQ multiplex PCR, and the TCRdb table lists in-frame clones only, not all of them. In the table there are about 150,000 clones, 80% to 90% of which are singletons. The sequencing sample was made of PBMCs. These receptors were collected from a man between 18 and 35 years old in good health and CMV-seropositive.

J is TRBJ2-7 and V is TRBV11-3; D perhaps matches TRBD2 (6 bases). CDR3 size: 15 residues. Germline V gene data show CDR1 as SGHNT and CDR2 as YENEEA. Deletions cut 5 bases from V and 3 bases from J, with 17 bases between. The CDR3 region is CASSINYGGNYEQYF. The CDR3 bases are TGTGCCAGCAGCATAAACTATGGCGGGAACTACGAGCAGTACTTC.

The V and J genes are TRBV6-5 and TRBJ2-7; D might be TRBD1 (6 bases). Germline values: CDR1 MNHEY, CDR2 SVGAGI. The CDR3 runs to 13 residues. With 5 bases removed from V and 6 bases from J, the gap between germline ends came to 14 bases. This chain's CDR3 is CASSPRIGGEQYF. The CDR3 DNA follows: TGTGCCAGCAGTCCCCGAATAGGGGGCGAGCAGTACTTC.

The chain combines TRBV5-1 with TRBJ2-7; 9 bases are shared with TRBD1. Germline-derived CDR1 and CDR2 are SGHRS and YFSETQ. V gave up 0 bases and J gave up 4 bases; unmatched junction bases: 5. The CDR3 totals 15 residues. The CDR3, as DNA: TGCGCCAGCAGCTTGGGACAGGGGGTAGAGTACGAGCAGTACTTC. The encoded protein is CASSLGQGVEYEQYF.

The chain joins TRBV19 to TRBJ1-6; maybe TRBD1 (5 bases). The CDR3 runs 14 residues. Trimming cost V 4 bases and J 5 bases, with 9 bases left between them. Germline CDR1 reads LNHDA; CDR2 reads SQIVND (reference sequence). The CDR3 protein is CASSRQSDNSPLHF. DNA for the CDR3: TGTGCCAGTAGTAGACAGAGCGATAATTCACCCCTCCACTTT.

The chain couples TRBV15 to TRBJ1-3; D remains ambiguous. The V end lost 5 bases, the J end lost 4 bases, and 9 bases lay between the germline ends. This CDR3 comprises 13 residues. Germline V gene data show CDR1 as LNHNV and CDR2 as YYDKDF (reference sequence). The CDR3 protein is CATSLTPGNTIYF. CDR3 nucleotides: TGTGCCACCAGCCTTACTCCCGGAAACACCATATATTTT.

The chain employs TRBV10-2 and TRBJ2-7; D is uncertain. The ends were cut back, 0 bases at V and 4 bases at J, with 13 bases in the middle. This CDR3 is built from 15 residues. CDR1 WSHSY and CDR2 SAAADI come from the germline V gene. The CDR3 protein is CASSESFLGFYEQYF. CDR3 bases: TGCGCCAGCAGTGAGTCCTTTCTAGGATTTTACGAGCAGTACTTC.

The V gene is TRBV5-6, the J gene TRBJ1-1; D unclear. Germline lookup yields CDR1 SGHDT and CDR2 YYEEEE. The V end lost 2 bases, the J end lost 8 bases, and 16 bases lay between the germline ends. This CDR3 has 14 residues. The CDR3 DNA is TGTGCCAGCAGCTTAGGACGGCGGGAGAGAGAAGCTTTCTTT. Amino acids: CASSLGRREREAFF.

V and J are TRBV29-1 and TRBJ1-4, with 9 bases lining up with TRBD1. V trimming: 6 bases; J trimming: 7 bases; junction bases outside the gene matches: 6. Looked up from germline, CDR1 is SQVTM and CDR2 is ANQGSEA. The CDR3 runs to 13 residues. CDR3: CSVQQGAGEKLFF. The CDR3 region has the DNA TGCAGCGTACAACAGGGGGCGGGTGAAAAACTGTTTTTT.

This clone was detected once. V gene TRBV19 combines with J gene TRBJ2-7; 8 bases agree with TRBD1. From germline, CDR1 is LNHDA and CDR2 SQIVND (reference sequence). V lost 5 bases, J lost 4 bases, and 10 bases stayed unmatched. CDR3 size: 15 residues. Written as DNA, the CDR3 is TGTGCCAGTAGTGCCCAGGGGGCGATTATTTACGAGCAGTACTTC. Amino acids: CASSAQGAIIYEQYF.

The genes are TRBV27 and TRBJ1-5; TRBD1 aligns across 8 bases. The V segment lost 3 bases and the J segment 7 bases; nucleotides outside the gene matches: 5. In germline, CDR1 is MNHEY, CDR2 SMNVEV (reference sequence). There are 14 residues in the CDR3. Here the CDR3 reads CASSFDRGGQPQHF. The CDR3 DNA sequence: TGTGCCAGCAGTTTTGACAGGGGTGGGCAGCCCCAGCATTTT.

This chain connects TRBV5-6 to TRBJ1-1, with D possibly matching TRBD1 (5 bases). V gave up 4 bases and J gave up 4 bases, with 20 bases separating them. CDR1 and CDR2 from the germline V gene are SGHDT and YYEEEE. The CDR3 extends over 16 amino acids. The CDR3: CASSLKTATMTTEAFF. CDR3 DNA sequence: TGTGCCAGCAGCCTTAAGACAGCTACCATGACCACTGAAGCTTTCTTT.

The chain recombines TRBV7-2 with TRBJ2-3, with 8 bases lining up with TRBD2. This CDR3 is 15 amino acids long. With V trimmed by 2 bases and J by 1 base, 2 bases remained unmatched. Germline V gives CDR1 SGHTA, CDR2 FQGNSA. The CDR3 loop is CASSLMRGGTDTQYF. Written as DNA, the CDR3 is TGTGCCAGCAGCTTAATGCGGGGGGGCACAGATACGCAGTATTTT.

V is TRBV29-1 and J is TRBJ2-7; 10 bases line up with TRBD1. The CDR3 loop spans 14 amino acids. Germline V CDR1 and CDR2: SQVTM, ANQGSEA. V lost 4 bases to trimming and J lost 2 bases; unmatched junction nucleotides: 5. The DNA for the CDR3 is TGCAGCGTTGTACTAGGACAGGGGGCCTACGAGCAGTACTTC. It codes for CSVVLGQGAYEQYF.